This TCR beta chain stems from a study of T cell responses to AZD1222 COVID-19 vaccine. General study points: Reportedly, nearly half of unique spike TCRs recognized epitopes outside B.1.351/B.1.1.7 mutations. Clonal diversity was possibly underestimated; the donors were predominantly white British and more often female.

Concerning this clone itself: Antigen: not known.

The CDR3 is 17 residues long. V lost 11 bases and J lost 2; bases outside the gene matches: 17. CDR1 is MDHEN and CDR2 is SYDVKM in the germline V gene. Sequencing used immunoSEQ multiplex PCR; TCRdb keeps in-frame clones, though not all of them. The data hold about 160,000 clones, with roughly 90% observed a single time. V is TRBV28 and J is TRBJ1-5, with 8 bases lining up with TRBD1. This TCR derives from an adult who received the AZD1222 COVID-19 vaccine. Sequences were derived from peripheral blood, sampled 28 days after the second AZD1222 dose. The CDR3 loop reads CAGGTYRGGLGNQPQHF. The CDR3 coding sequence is TGTGCCGGTGGCACCTACAGGGGGGGATTGGGCAATCAGCCCCAGCATTTT.